This entry features one T cell receptor beta chain sequence. Its antigen is as yet unknown. Germline CDR1 is MDHEN and CDR2 is SYDVKM. Trimming removed 5 bases at V and 0 bases at J, with 12 bases between. This CDR3 spans 15 amino acids. This sample was taken from a study of cytomegalovirus exposure and HLA in healthy donors. In the study overall: Out of 300 to 500 genotyped donors, 81% belonged to the Caucasian-associated ancestry cluster. Findings and caveats of the study: Most TCRs appeared rarely, but some public TCRs recurred in many donors. For cytomegalovirus status, the classifier reportedly gave diagnoses with high specificity and sensitivity.

It was with 60 Vbeta and 13 Jbeta primers that the PCR ran. Produced via immunoSEQ multiplex PCR; TCRdb's table is partial and in-frame only. The sample lists some 200,000 clones, approximately 79% occurring once. The sequence derives from a man aged 45-65 years in good health and CMV-seronegative. This chain joins TRBV28 and TRBJ2-3, with TRBD2 as a possible D gene (5 bases). The sequenced sample was PBMCs. CDR3 in DNA: TGTGCCAGCAGTCCTTCGGAGCGGAGCACAGATACGCAGTATTTT. Protein: CASSPSERSTDTQYF.